Included here is one T cell receptor (beta chain) sequence, with context. Its antigen is unidentified. There are 13 residues in the CDR3. With 2 bases removed from V and 8 bases from J, the gap between germline ends came to 11 bases. Germline V gives CDR1 SGHNT, CDR2 YYREEE (reference sequence). The data are from a study of cytomegalovirus exposure and HLA in healthy donors. With 60 Vbeta and 13 Jbeta primers, the PCR was carried out. Source study methods: About 12 million of tens of millions of unique TCR beta chains were shared, per a later count. Clones were sequenced by immunoSEQ multiplex PCR, and TCRdb holds only the in-frame ones, with some missing. Clone size and V and J calls were adopted from that table, with D and trimming inferred from the DNA. Here the sample spans fewer than 85,000 clones, around 76% being singletons. Broader study findings: Association of 15,000 to 20,000 TCR beta sequences with HLA alleles was found at 0.05 false discovery rate in a later analysis. In a later analysis, TCR beta V- and J-gene trimming showed a link to a missense DCLRE1C variant. Cytomegalovirus status was reportedly diagnosed by the classifier with high specificity and sensitivity.

The sequence derives from a man aged 18-30 years in good health and CMV-seropositive. J is TRBJ2-1 and V is TRBV5-4; possibly TRBD2 for D (6 bases). Input material: PBMCs. CDR3 nucleotides: TGTGCCAGCAGCTTAGACGGGAGATATGAGCAGTTCTTC. Protein: CASSLDGRYEQFF.